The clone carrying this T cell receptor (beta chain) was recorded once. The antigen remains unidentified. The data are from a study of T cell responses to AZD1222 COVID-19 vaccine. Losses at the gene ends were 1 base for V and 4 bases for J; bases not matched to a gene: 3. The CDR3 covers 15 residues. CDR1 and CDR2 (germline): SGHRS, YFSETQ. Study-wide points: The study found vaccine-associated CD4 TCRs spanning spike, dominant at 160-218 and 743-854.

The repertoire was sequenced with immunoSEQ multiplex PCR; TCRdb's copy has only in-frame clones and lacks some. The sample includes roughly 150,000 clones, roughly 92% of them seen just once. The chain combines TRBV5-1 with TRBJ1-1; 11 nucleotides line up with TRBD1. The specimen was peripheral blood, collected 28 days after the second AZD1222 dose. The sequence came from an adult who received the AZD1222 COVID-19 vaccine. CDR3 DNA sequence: TGCGCCAGCAGCTTGTCAGGGACAGGGGGCACTGAAGCTTTCTTT. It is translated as CASSLSGTGGTEAFF.